One sample yielded the 14 T cell receptor beta chains listed below, sequenced in a study of blood T cell repertoires in COVID-19 (dated by TCRdb to about 2020). Library preparation used the immunoSEQ multiplex PCR assay. In TCRdb, the immuneACCESS table is reduced to in-frame sequences with V and J assigned. These tables do not hold every clone; where another copy was compared, an unresolved V gene accounts for under half, and the others remain unexplained. The sample includes some 120,000 clones, with more than 70% observed a single time. Of the sample, about 5.7% falls within the top ten clones. Sequencing used peripheral blood. The receptors originated from a human donor in a cohort sampled during active COVID-19.

The rearrangement uses TRBV9 and TRBJ2-1, with 7 bases matching TRBD2. Germline loops: CDR1 SGDLS, CDR2 YYNGEE. The V gene end was trimmed by 0 bases and the J gene end by 8 bases; junction bases not matched to a gene: 5. The CDR3 has 14 amino acids. CDR3 in amino acids: CASSVGTSNDEQFF. Written as DNA, the CDR3 is TGTGCCAGCAGCGTAGGGACTAGTAATGATGAGCAGTTCTTC.

J is TRBJ1-4 and V is TRBV5-1; D is unresolved. CDR1 SGHRS and CDR2 YFSETQ come from the germline V gene. V was cut by 0 bases and J by 0 bases, with 9 bases left in between. The CDR3 is 16 amino acids. The CDR3 region is CASSLGTPATNEKLFF. DNA of the CDR3: TGCGCCAGCAGCTTGGGTACACCCGCAACTAATGAAAAACTGTTTTTT.

The chain uses TRBV7-9 and TRBJ1-6, with 8 positions matching TRBD1. In germline, CDR1 is SEHNR, CDR2 FQNEAQ (reference sequence). This CDR3 is built from 13 residues. V lost 7 bases and J lost 8; bases outside the gene matches: 4. The CDR3 nucleotides read TGTGCCAGCAACACAGGGGGGGATTCACCCCTCCACTTT. Protein: CASNTGGDSPLHF.

The chain employs TRBV3-1 (or the pseudogene TRBV3-2) and TRBJ2-7, with 7 bases lining up with TRBD2. The CDR3 length is 15 residues. The ends lost 1 base at V and 3 bases at J; junction bases unmatched: 6. The germline CDR1 and CDR2 sequences are LGHDT and YNNKEL (reference sequence). Here the CDR3 reads CASSQVPSGVYEQYF. The CDR3 nucleotides are TGTGCCAGCAGCCAAGTCCCCAGCGGGGTCTACGAGCAGTACTTC.

V is TRBV2 and J is TRBJ2-7; TRBD1 matches at 8 bases. Germline CDR1 and CDR2: SNHLY and FYNNEI. The V segment lost 6 bases and the J segment 3 bases; nucleotides outside the gene matches: 7. The CDR3 is made up of 14 amino acids. DNA of the CDR3: TGTGCCAGCAGGCGGACAGGGTTAGGCTACGAGCAGTACTTC. It is translated as CASRRTGLGYEQYF.

The CDR3 DNA follows: TGTGCCAGCAGTTCGATCGGCAGGGGGTCGACTGAAGCTTTCTTT. Residues: CASSSIGRGSTEAFF. This rearrangement joins TRBV5-6 to TRBJ1-1; 7 positions match TRBD1. The V gene's germline CDR1 is SGHDT and CDR2 YYEEEE. The CDR3 is 15 residues long. The V and J ends lost 5 bases and 5 bases, in that order; junction bases with no gene match: 12.

The genes are TRBV19 and TRBJ1-6; weak D call: TRBD1 (6 bases). V lost 7 bases and J 0 bases, leaving 13 bases between the germline ends. Germline lookup yields CDR1 LNHDA and CDR2 SQIVND (reference sequence). This CDR3 contains 16 residues. CDR3 DNA sequence: TGTGCCAGTAAGGTCCAGGGGAGCTCCTATAATTCACCCCTCCACTTT. It codes for CASKVQGSSYNSPLHF.

This sequence joins TRBV3-1 (or the pseudogene TRBV3-2) and TRBJ1-2; TRBD1 agrees at 7 bases. Per the germline V gene, CDR1 is LGHDT and CDR2 is YNNKEL (reference sequence). The CDR3 spans 14 residues. Trimming removed 3 bases from V and 1 base from J; junction bases left unmatched: 2. As DNA, the CDR3 is TGTGCCAGCAGCCAGGCAGGGGGTAACTATGGCTACACCTTC. This sequence encodes CASSQAGGNYGYTF.

This chain joins TRBV6-5 and TRBJ1-1, with D perhaps matching TRBD1 (6 bases). Germline CDR1 and CDR2: MNHEY and SVGAGI. The CDR3 spans 13 residues. Trimming took off 6 bases at V and 1 base at J, with 9 bases between the two ends. CDR3 sequence (DNA): TGTGCCAGCAGACGGGGACAGAACACTGAAGCTTTCTTT. Protein product: CASRRGQNTEAFF.

This clone was seen only once. CDR3 sequence: CASRLRTGAGYTF. CDR3 bases: TGTGCCAGCAGGCTTCGAACAGGGGCCGGCTACACCTTC. The chain joins TRBV28 to TRBJ1-2; 7 positions match TRBD1. J was trimmed by 8 bases and V by 6 bases; bases with no gene match: 9. The length of the CDR3 is 13 residues. Germline-derived CDR1 and CDR2 are MDHEN and SYDVKM.

This chain links TRBV11-3 with TRBJ2-1; D unclear. The CDR3 is 14 residues long. The V end lost 1 base, the J end lost 8 bases, and 12 bases lay between the germline ends. The germline CDR1 and CDR2 sequences are SGHNT and YENEEA. The CDR3 nucleotides read TGTGCCAGCAGCTTAGGCAAGAGGTCCTATGAGCAGTTCTTC. This codes for CASSLGKRSYEQFF.

Details on this clone: Germline is not matched at one junction end, which may reflect a read error. The rearrangement links TRBV4-3 to TRBJ1-1, with a possible D match to TRBD1 (5 bases). The CDR3 sequence is 14 residues long. Germline CDR1 reads LGHNA; CDR2 reads YSLEER. CDR3 residues: CASSEDPGYTEAFF. CDR3 nucleotide sequence: TGCGCCAGCAGCGAAGATCCAGGGTACACTGAAGCTTTCTTT.

This rearrangement joins TRBV7-9 to TRBJ1-2, with 7 nucleotides matching TRBD1. Germline CDR1 SEHNR, CDR2 FQNEAQ (reference sequence). With V trimmed by 4 bases and J by 1 base, 3 bases remained unmatched. CDR3 length: 14 amino acids. DNA of the CDR3: TGTGCCAGCAGCTCCTGGGACAGTAACTATGGCTACACCTTC. The encoded protein is CASSSWDSNYGYTF.

The rearrangement uses TRBV18 and TRBJ2-1; 8 bases align to TRBD2. The CDR3 consists of 16 residues. Germline CDR1 is KGHSH and CDR2 is LQKENI. With V trimmed by 3 bases and J by 3 bases, 7 bases remained unmatched. The CDR3 protein is CASSPGTSYNYNEQFF. CDR3 in DNA: TGTGCCAGCTCACCTGGGACTAGTTATAACTACAATGAGCAGTTCTTC.